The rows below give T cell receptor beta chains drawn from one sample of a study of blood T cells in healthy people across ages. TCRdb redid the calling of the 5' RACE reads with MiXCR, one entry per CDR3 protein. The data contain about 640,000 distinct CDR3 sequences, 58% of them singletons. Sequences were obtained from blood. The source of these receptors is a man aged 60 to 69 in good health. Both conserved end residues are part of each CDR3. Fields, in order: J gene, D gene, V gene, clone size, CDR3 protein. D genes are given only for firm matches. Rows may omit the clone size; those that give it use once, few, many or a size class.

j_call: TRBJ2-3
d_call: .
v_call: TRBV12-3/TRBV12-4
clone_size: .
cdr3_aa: CASSPGTTDTRYF

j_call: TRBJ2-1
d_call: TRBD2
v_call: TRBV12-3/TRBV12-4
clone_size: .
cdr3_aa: CASSTGGPNEQFF

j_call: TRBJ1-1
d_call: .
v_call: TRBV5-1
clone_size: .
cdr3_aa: CASSGLTGPNTEAFF

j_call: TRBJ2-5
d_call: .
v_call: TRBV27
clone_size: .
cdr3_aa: CATRVSNQETQYF

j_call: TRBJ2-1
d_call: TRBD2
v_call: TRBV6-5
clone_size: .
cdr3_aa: CASSYSGDYNEQFF

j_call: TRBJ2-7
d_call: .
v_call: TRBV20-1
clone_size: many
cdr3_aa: CSASRLAYEQYF

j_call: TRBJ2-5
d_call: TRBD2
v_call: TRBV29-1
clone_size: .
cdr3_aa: CSVDLMRGGQQTQYF

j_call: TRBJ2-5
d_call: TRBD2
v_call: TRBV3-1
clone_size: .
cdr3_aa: CASSPAGGPYLETQYF

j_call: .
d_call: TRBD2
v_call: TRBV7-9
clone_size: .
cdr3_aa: CASSPWGSGATRGYEQYF

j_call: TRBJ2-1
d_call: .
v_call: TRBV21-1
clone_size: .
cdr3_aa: CASSNRDSTDNEQFF

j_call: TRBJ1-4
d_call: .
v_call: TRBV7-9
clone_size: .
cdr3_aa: CASSSQSATNEKLFF

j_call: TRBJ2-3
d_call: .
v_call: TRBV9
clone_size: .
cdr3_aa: CASSVVQGRTDTQYF

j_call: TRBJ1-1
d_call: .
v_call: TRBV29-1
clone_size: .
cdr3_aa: CSAGGKAEAFF

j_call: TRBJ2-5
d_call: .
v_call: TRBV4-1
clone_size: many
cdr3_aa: CASSPDQTVQETQYF

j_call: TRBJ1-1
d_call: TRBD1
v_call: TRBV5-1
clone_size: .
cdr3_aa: CASSLYRGRDTEAFF

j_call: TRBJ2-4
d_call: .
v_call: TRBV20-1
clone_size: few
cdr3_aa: CSAPDSPTQNIQYF

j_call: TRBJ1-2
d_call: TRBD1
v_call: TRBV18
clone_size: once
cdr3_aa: CASSPPTGVGYTF

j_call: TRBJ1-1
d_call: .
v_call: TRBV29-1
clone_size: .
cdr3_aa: CSVNAFLNTEAFF

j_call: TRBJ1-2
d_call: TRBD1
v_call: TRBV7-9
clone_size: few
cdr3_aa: CASSWRQGPCEDNYGYTF

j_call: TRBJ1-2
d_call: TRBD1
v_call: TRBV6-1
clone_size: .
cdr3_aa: CASRPGTDYGYTF

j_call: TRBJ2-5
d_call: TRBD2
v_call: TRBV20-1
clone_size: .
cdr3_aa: CSASRGGAGETQYF

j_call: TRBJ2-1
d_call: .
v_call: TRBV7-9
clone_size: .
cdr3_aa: CASTQQGSYNEQFF

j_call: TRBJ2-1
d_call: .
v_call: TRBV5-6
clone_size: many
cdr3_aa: CASSPPPGGAYNEQFF

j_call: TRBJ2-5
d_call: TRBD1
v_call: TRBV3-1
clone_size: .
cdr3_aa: CASSQEDRGDQYF

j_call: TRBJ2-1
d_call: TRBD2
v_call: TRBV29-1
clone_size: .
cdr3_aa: CSVSTSGGLNEQFF

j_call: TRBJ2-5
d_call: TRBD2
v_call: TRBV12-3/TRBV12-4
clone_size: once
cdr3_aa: CASSNRTSGRQTQYF

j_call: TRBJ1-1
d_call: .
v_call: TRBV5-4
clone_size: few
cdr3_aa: CASSLSGSMNTEAFF

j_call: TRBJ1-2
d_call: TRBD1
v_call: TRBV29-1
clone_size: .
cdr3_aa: CSDSQGACGYTF

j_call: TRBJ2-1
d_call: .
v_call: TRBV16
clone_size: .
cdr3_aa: CASSPGGRAGNEQFF

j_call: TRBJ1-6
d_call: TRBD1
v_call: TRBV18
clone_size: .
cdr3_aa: CASSRDRGGSPLHF

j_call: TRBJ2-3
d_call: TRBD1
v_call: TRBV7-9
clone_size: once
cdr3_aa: CASSRGSGGLLTDTQYF

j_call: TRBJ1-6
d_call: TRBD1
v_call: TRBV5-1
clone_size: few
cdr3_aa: CASSSGQGGDPLHF

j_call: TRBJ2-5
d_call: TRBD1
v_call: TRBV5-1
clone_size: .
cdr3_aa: CASPGTDSTKQYF

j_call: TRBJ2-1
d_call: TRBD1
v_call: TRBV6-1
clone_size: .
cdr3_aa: CASTPTPAGTGGTDEQFF

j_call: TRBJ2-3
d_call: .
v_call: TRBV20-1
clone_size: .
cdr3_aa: CSASDGRESDTQYF

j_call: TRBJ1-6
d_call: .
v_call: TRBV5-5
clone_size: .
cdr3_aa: CASSAQPISGNSPLHF

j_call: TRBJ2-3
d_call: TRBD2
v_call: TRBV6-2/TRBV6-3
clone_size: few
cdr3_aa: CASGWVAGADTQYF

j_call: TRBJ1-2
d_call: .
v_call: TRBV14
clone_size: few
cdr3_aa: CASSLLSRGGLEGYTF

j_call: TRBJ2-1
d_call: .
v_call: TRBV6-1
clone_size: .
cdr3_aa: CASSEGSIATYNEQFF

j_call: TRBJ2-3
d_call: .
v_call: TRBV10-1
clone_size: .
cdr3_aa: CASSESGVPDTQYF

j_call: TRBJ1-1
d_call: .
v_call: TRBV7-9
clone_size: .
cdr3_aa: CASSPGMGAFF

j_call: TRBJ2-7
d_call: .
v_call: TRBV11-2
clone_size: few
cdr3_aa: CASSLSPGNSYEQYF

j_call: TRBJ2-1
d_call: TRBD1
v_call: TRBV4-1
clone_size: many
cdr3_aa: CASSQVPGGSYNEQFF

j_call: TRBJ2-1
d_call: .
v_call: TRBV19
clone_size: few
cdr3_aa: CASSIEGVSYNEQFF

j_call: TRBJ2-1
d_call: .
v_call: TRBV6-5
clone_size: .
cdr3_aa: CASRPDSNEQFF

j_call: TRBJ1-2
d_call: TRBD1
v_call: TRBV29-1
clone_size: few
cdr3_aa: CSVQPTGVNYGYTF

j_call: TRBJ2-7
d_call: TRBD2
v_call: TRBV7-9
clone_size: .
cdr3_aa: CASSRLLAGGINEQYF

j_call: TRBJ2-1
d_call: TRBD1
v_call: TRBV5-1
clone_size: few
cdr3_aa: CASSEGTDSYNEQFF

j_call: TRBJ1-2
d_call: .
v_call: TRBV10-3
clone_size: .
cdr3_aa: CAISTGTDVYGYTF

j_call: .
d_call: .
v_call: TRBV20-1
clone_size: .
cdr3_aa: CSALRAGGHEQYF

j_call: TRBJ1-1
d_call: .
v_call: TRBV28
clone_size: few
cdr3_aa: CASSQQVAVAFF

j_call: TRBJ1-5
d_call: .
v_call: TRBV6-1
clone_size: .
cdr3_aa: CASSRTSGQPQHF

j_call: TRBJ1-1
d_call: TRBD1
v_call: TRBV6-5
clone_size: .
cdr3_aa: CASSRSPITGVGEAFF

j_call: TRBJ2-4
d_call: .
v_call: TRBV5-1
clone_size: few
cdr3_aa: CASSLEGRWVDIQYF

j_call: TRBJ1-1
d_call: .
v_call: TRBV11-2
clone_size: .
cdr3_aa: CASSLDSGEAFF